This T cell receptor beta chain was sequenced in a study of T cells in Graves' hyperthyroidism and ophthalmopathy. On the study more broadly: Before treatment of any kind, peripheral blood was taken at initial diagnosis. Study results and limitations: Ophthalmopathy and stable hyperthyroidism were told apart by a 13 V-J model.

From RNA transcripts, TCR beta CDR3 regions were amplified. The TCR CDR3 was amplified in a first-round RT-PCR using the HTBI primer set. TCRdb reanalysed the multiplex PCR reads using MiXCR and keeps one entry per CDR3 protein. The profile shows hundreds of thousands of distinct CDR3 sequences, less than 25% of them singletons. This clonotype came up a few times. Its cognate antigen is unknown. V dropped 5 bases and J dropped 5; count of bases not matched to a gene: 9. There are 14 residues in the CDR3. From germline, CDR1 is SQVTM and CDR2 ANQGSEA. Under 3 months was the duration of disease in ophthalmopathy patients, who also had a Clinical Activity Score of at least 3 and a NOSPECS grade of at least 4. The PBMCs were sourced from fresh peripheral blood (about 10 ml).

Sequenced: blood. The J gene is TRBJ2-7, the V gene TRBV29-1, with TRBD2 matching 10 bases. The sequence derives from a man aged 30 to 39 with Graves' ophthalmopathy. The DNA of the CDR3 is TGCAGCGTTCGTCCTAGCGGGAGTTGGCACGAGCAGTACTTC. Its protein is CSVRPSGSWHEQYF.